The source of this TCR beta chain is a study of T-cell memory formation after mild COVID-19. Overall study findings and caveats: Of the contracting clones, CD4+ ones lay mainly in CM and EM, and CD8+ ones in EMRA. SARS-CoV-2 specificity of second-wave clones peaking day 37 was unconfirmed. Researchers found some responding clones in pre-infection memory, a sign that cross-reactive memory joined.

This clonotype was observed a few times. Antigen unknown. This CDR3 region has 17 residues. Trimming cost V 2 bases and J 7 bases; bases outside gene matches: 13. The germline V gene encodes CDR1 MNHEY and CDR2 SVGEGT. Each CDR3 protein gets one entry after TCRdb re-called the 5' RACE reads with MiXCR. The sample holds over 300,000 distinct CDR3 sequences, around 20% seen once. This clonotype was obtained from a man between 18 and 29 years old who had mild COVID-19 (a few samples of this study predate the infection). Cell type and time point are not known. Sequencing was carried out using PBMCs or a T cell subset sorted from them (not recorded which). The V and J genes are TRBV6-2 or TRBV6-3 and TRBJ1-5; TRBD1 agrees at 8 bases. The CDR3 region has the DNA TGTGCCAGCAGTTACCAGTCCAGCACCAGGGGGCTACAGCCCCAGCATTTT. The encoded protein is CASSYQSSTRGLQPQHF.